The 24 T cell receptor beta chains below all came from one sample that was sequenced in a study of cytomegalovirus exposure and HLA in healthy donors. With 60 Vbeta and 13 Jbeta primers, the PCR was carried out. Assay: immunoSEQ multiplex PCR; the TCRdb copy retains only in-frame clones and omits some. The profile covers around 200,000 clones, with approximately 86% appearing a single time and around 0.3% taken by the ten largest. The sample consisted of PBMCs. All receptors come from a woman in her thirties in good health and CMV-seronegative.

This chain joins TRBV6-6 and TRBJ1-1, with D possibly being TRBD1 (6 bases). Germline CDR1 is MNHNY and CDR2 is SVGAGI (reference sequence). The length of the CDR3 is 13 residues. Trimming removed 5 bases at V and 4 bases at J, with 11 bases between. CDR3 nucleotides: TGTGCCAGCAGTACAAAAGGGGGCACTGAAGCTTTCTTT. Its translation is CASSTKGGTEAFF.

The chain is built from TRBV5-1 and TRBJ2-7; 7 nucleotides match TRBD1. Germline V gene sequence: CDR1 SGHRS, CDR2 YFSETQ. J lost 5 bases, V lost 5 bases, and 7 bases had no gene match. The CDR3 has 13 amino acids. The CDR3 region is CASSLQGTDEQYF. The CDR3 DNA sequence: TGCGCCAGCAGTCTACAGGGGACAGACGAGCAGTACTTC. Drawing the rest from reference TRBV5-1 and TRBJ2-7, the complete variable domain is KAGVTQTPRYLIKTRGQQVTLSCSPISGHRSVSWYQQTPGQGLQFLFEYFSETQRNKGNFPGRFSGRQFSNSRSEMNVSTLELGDSALYLCASSLQGTDEQYFGPGTRLTVT.

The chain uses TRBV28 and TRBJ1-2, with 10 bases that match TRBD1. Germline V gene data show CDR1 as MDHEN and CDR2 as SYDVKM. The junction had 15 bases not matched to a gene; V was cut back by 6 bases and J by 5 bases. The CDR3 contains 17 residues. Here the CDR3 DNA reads TGTGCCAGCAGCGGAAATCCCGGGACAGGGGAGTGGTATGGCTACACCTTC. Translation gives CASSGNPGTGEWYGYTF.

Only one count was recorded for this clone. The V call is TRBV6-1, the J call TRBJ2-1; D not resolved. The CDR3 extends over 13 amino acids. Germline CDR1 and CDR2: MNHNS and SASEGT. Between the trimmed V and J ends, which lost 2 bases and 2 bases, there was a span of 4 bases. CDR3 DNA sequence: TGTGCCAGCAGTGAATCCACCTACAATGAGCAGTTCTTC. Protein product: CASSESTYNEQFF.

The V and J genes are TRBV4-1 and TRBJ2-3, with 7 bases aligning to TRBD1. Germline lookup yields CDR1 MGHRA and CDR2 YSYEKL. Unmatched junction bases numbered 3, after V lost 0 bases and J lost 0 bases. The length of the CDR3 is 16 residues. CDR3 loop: CASSQERGLSTDTQYF. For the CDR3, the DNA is TGCGCCAGCAGCCAAGAGAGGGGGCTGAGCACAGATACGCAGTATTTT.

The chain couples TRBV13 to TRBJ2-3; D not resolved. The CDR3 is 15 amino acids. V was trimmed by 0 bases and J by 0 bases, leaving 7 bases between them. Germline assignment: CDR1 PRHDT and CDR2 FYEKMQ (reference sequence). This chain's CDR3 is CASSLGQRSTDTQYF. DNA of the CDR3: TGTGCCAGCAGCTTAGGTCAGAGGAGCACAGATACGCAGTATTTT.

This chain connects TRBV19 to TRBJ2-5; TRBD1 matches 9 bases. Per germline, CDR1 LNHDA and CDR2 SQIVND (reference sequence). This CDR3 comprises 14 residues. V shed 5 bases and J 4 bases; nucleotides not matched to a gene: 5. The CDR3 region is CASSLQGASETQYF. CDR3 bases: TGTGCCAGTAGTTTACAGGGGGCCTCAGAGACCCAGTACTTC.

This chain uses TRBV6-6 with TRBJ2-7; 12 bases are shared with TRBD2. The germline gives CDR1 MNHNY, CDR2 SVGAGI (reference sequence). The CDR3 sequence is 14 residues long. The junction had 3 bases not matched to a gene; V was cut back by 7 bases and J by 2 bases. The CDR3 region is CASTPSGRAYEQYF. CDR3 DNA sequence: TGTGCCAGCACCCCTAGCGGGAGGGCCTACGAGCAGTACTTC.

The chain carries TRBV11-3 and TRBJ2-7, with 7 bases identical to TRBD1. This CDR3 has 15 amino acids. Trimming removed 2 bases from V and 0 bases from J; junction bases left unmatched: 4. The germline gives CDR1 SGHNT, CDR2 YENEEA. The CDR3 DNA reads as TGTGCCAGCAGCTTAACAGGGGCCAGCTCCTACGAGCAGTACTTC. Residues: CASSLTGASSYEQYF.

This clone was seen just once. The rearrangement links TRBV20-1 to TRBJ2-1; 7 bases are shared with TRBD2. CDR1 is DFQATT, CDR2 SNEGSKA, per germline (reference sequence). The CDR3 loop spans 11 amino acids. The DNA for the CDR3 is TGCAGCGGACTAGTGGTCAATGAGCAGTTCTTC. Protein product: CSGLVVNEQFF.

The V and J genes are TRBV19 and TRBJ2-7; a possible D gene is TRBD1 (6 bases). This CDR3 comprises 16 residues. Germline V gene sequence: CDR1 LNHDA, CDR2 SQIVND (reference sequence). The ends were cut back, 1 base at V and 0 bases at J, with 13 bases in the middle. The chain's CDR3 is CASSIAAGDPSYEQYF. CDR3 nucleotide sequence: TGTGCCAGTAGTATAGCCGCAGGGGACCCCTCCTACGAGCAGTACTTC.

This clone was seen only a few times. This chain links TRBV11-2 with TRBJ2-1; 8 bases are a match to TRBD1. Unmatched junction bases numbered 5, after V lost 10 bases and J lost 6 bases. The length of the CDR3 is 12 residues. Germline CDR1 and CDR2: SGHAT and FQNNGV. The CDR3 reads CATAGTGNEQFF. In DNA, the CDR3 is TGTGCCACGGCCGGGACAGGCAATGAGCAGTTCTTC.

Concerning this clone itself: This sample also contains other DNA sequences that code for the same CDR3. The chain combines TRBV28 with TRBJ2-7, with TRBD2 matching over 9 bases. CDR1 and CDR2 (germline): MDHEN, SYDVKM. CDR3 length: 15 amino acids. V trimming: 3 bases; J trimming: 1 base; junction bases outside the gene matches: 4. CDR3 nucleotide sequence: TGTGCCAGCAGTTTGGCGGGAGGGCCGTCCTACGAGCAGTACTTC. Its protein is CASSLAGGPSYEQYF.

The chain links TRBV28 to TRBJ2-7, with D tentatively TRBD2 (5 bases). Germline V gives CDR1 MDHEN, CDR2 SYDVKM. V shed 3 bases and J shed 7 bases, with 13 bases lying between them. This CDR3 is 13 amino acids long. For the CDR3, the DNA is TGTGCCAGCAGTTTGGTCACAGCGGTGGAGCAGTACTTC. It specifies CASSLVTAVEQYF. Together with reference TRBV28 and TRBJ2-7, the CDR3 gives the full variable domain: DVKVTQSSRYLVKRTGEKVFLECVQDMDHENMFWYRQDPGLGLRLIYFSYDVKMKEKGDIPEGYSVSREKKERFSLILESASTNQTSMYLCASSLVTAVEQYFGPGTRLTVT.

The CDR3 region has the DNA TGCAGCGTTGACGTGGGCAGGGGGTACGAGCAGTACTTC. Encoded protein: CSVDVGRGYEQYF. This chain links TRBV29-1 with TRBJ2-7, with TRBD1 identical over 7 bases. Germline assignment: CDR1 SQVTM and CDR2 ANQGSEA. There are 13 residues in the CDR3. The trim removed 3 bases at V and 4 bases at J, leaving 6 bases unmatched.

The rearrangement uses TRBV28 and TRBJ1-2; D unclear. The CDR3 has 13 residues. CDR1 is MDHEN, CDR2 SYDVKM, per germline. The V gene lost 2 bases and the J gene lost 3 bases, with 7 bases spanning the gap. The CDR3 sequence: CASSLNRDYGYTF. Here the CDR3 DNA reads TGTGCCAGCAGTTTAAACAGAGACTATGGCTACACCTTC.

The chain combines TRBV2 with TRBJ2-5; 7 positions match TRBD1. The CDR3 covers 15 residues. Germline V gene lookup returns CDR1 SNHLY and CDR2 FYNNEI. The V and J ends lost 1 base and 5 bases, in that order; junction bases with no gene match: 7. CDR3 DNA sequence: TGTGCCAGCAGTGAAGAAGAGGGGGCGAAGGAGACCCAGTACTTC. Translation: CASSEEEGAKETQYF.

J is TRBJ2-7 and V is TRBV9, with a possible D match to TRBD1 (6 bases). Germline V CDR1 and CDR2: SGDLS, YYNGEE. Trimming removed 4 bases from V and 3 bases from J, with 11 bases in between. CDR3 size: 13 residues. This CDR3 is CASSIGQNYEQYF. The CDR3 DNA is TGTGCCAGCAGCATTGGACAGAACTACGAGCAGTACTTC.

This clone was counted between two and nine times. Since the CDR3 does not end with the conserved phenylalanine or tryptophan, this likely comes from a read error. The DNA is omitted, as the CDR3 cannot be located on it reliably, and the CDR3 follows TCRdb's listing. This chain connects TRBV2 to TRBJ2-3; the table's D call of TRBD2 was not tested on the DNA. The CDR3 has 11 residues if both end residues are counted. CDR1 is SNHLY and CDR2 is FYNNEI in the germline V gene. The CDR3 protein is CASSDYGTPYL.

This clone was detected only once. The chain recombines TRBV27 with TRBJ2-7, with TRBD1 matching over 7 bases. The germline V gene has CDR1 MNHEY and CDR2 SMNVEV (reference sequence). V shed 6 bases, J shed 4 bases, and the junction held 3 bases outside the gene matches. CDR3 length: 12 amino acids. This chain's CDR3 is CASRGQNYEQYF. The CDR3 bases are TGTGCCAGCAGGGGACAGAATTACGAGCAGTACTTC.

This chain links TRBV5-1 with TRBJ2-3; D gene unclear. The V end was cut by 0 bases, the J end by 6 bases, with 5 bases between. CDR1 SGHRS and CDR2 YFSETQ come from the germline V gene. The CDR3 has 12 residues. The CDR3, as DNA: TGCGCCAGCAGCTTGGAAGCGGATACGCAGTATTTT. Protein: CASSLEADTQYF.

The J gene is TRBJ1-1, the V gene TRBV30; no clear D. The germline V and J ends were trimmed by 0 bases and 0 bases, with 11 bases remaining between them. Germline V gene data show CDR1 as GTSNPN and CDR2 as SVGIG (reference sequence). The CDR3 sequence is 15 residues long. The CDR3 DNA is TGTGCCTGGAGTGTACAACGTTTTGTGAACACTGAAGCTTTCTTT. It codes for CAWSVQRFVNTEAFF. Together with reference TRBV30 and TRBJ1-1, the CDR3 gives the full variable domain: SQTIHQWPATLVQPVGSPLSLECTVEGTSNPNLYWYRQAAGRGLQLLFYSVGIGQISSEVPQNLSASRPQDRQFILSSKKLLLSDSGFYLCAWSVQRFVNTEAFFGQGTRLTVV.

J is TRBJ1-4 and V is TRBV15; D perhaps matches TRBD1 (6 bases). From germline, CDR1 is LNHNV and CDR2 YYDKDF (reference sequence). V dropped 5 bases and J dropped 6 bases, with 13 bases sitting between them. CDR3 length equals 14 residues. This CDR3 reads CATSRGAVDEKLFF. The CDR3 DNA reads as TGTGCCACCAGCCGGGGGGCAGTCGATGAAAAACTGTTTTTT.

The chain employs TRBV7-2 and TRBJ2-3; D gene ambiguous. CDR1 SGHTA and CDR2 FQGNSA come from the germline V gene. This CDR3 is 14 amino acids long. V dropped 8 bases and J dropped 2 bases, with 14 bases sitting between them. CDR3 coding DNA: TGTGCCAGCCGATTCCCAGGAATCACAGATACGCAGTATTTT. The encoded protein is CASRFPGITDTQYF.